This T cell receptor (beta chain) emerged from a study of neurological immune-mediated disorders. Study results and limitations: There were no CDR3 amino acid sequences shared by expanded clones across subjects, a result suggesting private repertoires in all groups.

This clonotype was recorded at least ten times. Its antigen is still unknown. As for the cDNA, it was generated by 5'RACE with 10-nucleotide random UMIs. MiXCR was run by TCRdb on the 5' RACE reads, yielding one entry per CDR3 protein. Of 11,000 to 15,000 distinct CDR3 sequences in the sample, less than 7.5% are singletons; the top ten hold around 24%. CDR3 length: 12 residues. V was cut by 2 bases and J by 6 bases, with 8 bases left in between. Germline lookup yields CDR1 SGHRS and CDR2 YFSETQ. Libraries from sorted cells each used around 1 million CD4+ or CD8+ T cells. The source material was CD8+ T cells from blood. This TCR was sampled from a woman aged 40 to 50 in good health. This sequence joins TRBV5-1 and TRBJ1-1, with D perhaps TRBD1 (5 bases). The CDR3 coding sequence is TGCGCCAGCAGCTTATCAGGGCCTGAAGCTTTCTTT. Translated, it gives CASSLSGPEAFF.